This T cell receptor (beta chain) was found in a study of human T cells and chemical hapten exposure. TCRdb independently ran MiXCR on the RACE reads; one entry per CDR3 protein. The sample lists under 90,000 distinct CDR3 sequences; 8.6% were seen once. Sample time point: healthy volunteer bleed at 6 weeks. The authors' total RNA extraction used unfractionated whole blood. This clonotype was recorded at least ten times. The clonotype comes from a male donor in good health. Some clones in this sample may be carry-over from other donors' samples. What was sequenced was whole blood.

In DNA form, the CDR3 reads TGCAGCGCCTCCCGACTAGCGGGGAATGAGCAGTTCTTC. Its translation is CSASRLAGNEQFF. The genes are TRBV29-1 and TRBJ2-1; 11 bases are shared with TRBD2. V dropped 7 bases and J dropped 7; count of bases not matched to a gene: 6. CDR1 is SQVTM and CDR2 is ANQGSEA in the germline V gene. This CDR3 comprises 13 residues.